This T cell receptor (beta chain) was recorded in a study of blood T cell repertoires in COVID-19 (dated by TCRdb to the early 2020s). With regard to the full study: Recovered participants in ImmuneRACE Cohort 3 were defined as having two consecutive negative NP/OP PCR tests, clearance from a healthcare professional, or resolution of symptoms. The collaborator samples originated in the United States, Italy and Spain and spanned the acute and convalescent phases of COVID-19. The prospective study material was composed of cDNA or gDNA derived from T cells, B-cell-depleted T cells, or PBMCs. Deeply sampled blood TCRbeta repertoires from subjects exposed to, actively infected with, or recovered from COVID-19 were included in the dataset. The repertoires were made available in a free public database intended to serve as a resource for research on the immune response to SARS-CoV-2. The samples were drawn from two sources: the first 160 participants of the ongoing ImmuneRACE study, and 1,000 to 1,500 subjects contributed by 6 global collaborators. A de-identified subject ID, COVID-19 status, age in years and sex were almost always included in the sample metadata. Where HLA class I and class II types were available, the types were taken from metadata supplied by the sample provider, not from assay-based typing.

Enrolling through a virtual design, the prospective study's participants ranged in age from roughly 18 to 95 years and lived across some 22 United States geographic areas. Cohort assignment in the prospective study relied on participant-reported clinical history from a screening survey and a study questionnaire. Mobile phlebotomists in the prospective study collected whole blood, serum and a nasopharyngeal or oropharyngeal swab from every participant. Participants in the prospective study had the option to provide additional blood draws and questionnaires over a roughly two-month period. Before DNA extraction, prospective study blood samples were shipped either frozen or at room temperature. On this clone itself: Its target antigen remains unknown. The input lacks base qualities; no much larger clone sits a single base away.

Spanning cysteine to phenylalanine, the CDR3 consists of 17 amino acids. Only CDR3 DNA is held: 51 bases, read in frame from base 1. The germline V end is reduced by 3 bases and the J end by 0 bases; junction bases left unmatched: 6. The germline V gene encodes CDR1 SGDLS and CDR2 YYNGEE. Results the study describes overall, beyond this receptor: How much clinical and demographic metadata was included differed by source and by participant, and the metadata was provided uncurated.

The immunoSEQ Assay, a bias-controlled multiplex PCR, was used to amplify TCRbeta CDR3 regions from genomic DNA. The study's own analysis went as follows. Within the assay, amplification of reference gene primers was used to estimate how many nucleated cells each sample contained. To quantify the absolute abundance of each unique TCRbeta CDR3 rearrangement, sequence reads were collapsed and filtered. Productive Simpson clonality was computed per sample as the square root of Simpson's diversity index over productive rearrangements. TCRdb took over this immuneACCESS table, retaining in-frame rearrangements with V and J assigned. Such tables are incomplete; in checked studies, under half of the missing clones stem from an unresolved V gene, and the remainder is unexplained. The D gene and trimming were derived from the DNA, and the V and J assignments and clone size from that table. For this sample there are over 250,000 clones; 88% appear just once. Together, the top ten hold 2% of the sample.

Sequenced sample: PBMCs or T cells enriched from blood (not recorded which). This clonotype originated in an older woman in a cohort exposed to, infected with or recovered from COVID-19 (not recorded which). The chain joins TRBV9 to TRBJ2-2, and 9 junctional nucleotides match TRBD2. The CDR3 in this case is CASSGRLADANTGELFF. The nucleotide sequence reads TGTGCCAGCAGCGGCCGACTAGCGGACGCGAACACCGGGGAGCTGTTTTTT.